This T cell receptor (beta chain) was obtained from a study of blood T cell repertoires in COVID-19. Overall study context: Acute and convalescent COVID-19 specimens originated in the United States, Italy and Spain. In each case, the material was cDNA or gDNA derived from T cells, B-cell-depleted T cells, or PBMCs.

In the original processing: It was from reference gene primer amplification that nucleated cell counts were estimated. Clones were read by immunoSEQ multiplex PCR, and TCRdb kept only the in-frame ones, dropping some. The V and J calls and the clone size are those of that table, but D and trimming were determined from the DNA. The repertoire consists of about 69,000 clones, with 65% to 90% occurring once and the leading ten covering about 3.2%. Sequencing was done on a sample of peripheral blood. The sequence derives from a man of 80 years or more with acute or convalescent COVID-19.

The CDR3 loop is CATSRDLLEQGGETQYF. The CDR3 DNA follows: TGTGCCACCAGCAGAGATTTGCTAGAACAGGGGGGAGAGACCCAGTACTTC. J is TRBJ2-5 and V is TRBV15; 8 bases fit TRBD1. This CDR3 region has 17 residues. The germline V gene encodes CDR1 LNHNV and CDR2 YYDKDF (reference sequence). Trimming at V came to 0 bases and at J to 4 bases, leaving 10 bases not matched to a gene.